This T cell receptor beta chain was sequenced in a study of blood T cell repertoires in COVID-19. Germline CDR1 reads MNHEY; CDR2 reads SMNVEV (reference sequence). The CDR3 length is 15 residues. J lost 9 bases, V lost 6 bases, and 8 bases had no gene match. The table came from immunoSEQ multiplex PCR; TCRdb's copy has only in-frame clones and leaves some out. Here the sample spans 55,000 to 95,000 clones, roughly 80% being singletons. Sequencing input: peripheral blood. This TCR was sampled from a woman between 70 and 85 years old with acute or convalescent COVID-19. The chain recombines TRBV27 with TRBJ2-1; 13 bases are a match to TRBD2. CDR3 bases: TGTGCCAGCAGGGGACTAGCGGGAAAGAGGGGTGAGCAGTTCTTC. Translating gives CASRGLAGKRGEQFF.